This T cell receptor beta chain came from a study of T-cell reconstitution after alpha-beta-depleted transplantation in children. Deletions cut 4 bases from V and 3 bases from J, with 7 bases between. CDR3 length: 12 amino acids. This sample's TCRbeta library carried unique molecular identifier barcodes. TCRdb redid the calling of the PCR reads with MiXCR, one entry per CDR3 protein. Of about 110,000 distinct CDR3 sequences listed, almost 6.5% are singletons. The sequence was obtained from a male patient between 2 and 15 years old who had a stem cell transplant for acute lymphoblastic leukemia, so the T cells may come from the graft donor. J is TRBJ2-7 and V is TRBV12-3 or TRBV12-4, with D tentatively TRBD1 (5 bases). Source: PBMCs, mostly from graft donor cells, taken 360 days after TCRalphabeta/CD19-depleted stem cell transplant. CDR3 loop: CASSWGDYEQYF. In DNA, the CDR3 is TGTGCCAGCAGTTGGGGCGACTACGAGCAGTACTTC.